These 30 T cell receptor beta chains were all obtained from the same sample, sequenced in a study of blood T cell repertoires in COVID-19 (TCRdb year 2020). Library preparation used the immunoSEQ multiplex PCR assay. TCRdb obtained this table from immuneACCESS and retained in-frame rearrangements with V and J assigned. These tables miss some clones; where compared with another copy, unresolved V genes account for less than half of the shortfall, and the remainder is unexplained. The sample includes about 140,000 clones, with 84% observed a single time. Roughly 3.4% of the sample is held by the ten biggest clonotypes. Material: PBMCs or T cells enriched from blood (not recorded which). These receptors all come from a woman between 45 and 65 years old with acute COVID-19.

The chain couples TRBV6-4 to TRBJ2-1; possibly TRBD2 for D (5 bases). The CDR3 consists of 16 residues. Trimming pared 3 bases from V and 2 bases from J, leaving 14 bases between. CDR1 is MRHNA, CDR2 SNTAGT, per germline. The CDR3 DNA reads TGTGCCAGCAGTGATAAAGCGGTGTCGACCTACAATGAGCAGTTCTTC. It yields the protein CASSDKAVSTYNEQFF.

There are a few counts of this clone. V gene TRBV9 combines with J gene TRBJ1-6; 9 nucleotides match TRBD1. Trimming cost V 2 bases and J 6 bases; bases outside gene matches: 0. The CDR3 is 14 amino acids. Germline lookup yields CDR1 SGDLS and CDR2 YYNGEE. The CDR3 sequence is CASSVGQGNSPLHF. The CDR3 DNA reads as TGTGCCAGCAGCGTGGGACAGGGTAATTCACCCCTCCACTTT.

The chain is built from TRBV4-3 and TRBJ2-3; perhaps TRBD2 as D (6 bases). The germline V gene has CDR1 LGHNA and CDR2 YSLEER. The length of the CDR3 is 16 residues. V was shortened by 0 bases and J by 6 bases, with 16 bases between the two germline ends. CDR3 sequence reads: CASSQDRLARSDTQYF. CDR3 coding DNA: TGCGCCAGCAGCCAAGATCGGCTAGCGAGGTCGGATACGCAGTATTTT.

The chain uses TRBV6-5 and TRBJ2-2; weak D call: TRBD1 (5 bases). The germline gives CDR1 MNHEY, CDR2 SVGAGI. This CDR3 comprises 15 residues. Between the trimmed V and J ends, which lost 8 bases and 5 bases, there was a span of 18 bases. CDR3: CASSFWQGSTGELFF. In DNA, the CDR3 is TGTGCCAGCTCTTTTTGGCAGGGCTCGACCGGGGAGCTGTTTTTT.

The genes are TRBV12-3 or TRBV12-4 and TRBJ2-3, with 9 bases aligning to TRBD2. The J segment lost 6 bases and the V segment lost 6 bases, leaving 4 bases of the junction unmatched. This CDR3 has 13 residues. For the CDR3, the DNA is TGTGCCAGCAGCCTAGCGGGATTTGATACGCAGTATTTT. This gives the protein CASSLAGFDTQYF.

A remark on this clone: Other DNA sequences in this sample translate to the same CDR3. This chain connects TRBV11-2 to TRBJ1-2; 7 bases map to TRBD1. Germline CDR1 is SGHAT and CDR2 is FQNNGV. Unmatched junction bases numbered 7, after V lost 1 base and J lost 5 bases. The CDR3 is made up of 15 amino acids. CDR3 bases: TGTGCCAGCAGCTTAGTAGAGGGGGCTGGTTATGGCTACACCTTC. As protein: CASSLVEGAGYGYTF.

The chain joins TRBV7-6 to TRBJ1-3, with D tentatively TRBD1 (5 bases). The V end was cut by 2 bases, the J end by 2 bases, with 16 bases between. This CDR3 has 17 amino acids. Germline CDR1 is SGHVS and CDR2 is FNYEAQ. The CDR3 loop is CASSLSGWQGTGNTIYF. CDR3 DNA: TGTGCCAGCAGCTTATCGGGTTGGCAGGGAACTGGAAACACCATATATTTT.

The V and J genes are TRBV29-1 and TRBJ2-1; TRBD1 is a possible D gene (5 bases). Germline V CDR1 and CDR2: SQVTM, ANQGSEA. The CDR3 totals 11 residues. The DNA for the CDR3 is TGCAGTCACCCAACAGGTCTTGAGCAGTTCTTC. Protein product: CSHPTGLEQFF.

V gene TRBV20-1 combines with J gene TRBJ2-7, with 11 bases lining up with TRBD2. CDR3 size: 15 residues. V lost 3 bases to trimming and J lost 0 bases; unmatched junction nucleotides: 4. CDR1 and CDR2 from the germline V gene are DFQATT and SNEGSKA (reference sequence). CDR3 sequence (DNA): TGCAGTGCTAGTGGGACTAGCGGAAGCTCCTACGAGCAGTACTTC. Protein: CSASGTSGSSYEQYF.

CDR3 sequence reads: CASSIGRSGSGNTIYF. DNA for the CDR3: TGTGCCAGTAGTATTGGTCGCTCGGGATCGGGAAACACCATATATTTT. The chain uses TRBV19 and TRBJ1-3; D not resolved. There are 16 residues in the CDR3. Germline CDR1 reads LNHDA; CDR2 reads SQIVND (reference sequence). Trimming took off 3 bases at V and 4 bases at J, with 16 bases between the two ends. Supplemented by reference TRBV19 and TRBJ1-3, the full variable domain reads DGGITQSPKYLFRKEGQNVTLSCEQNLNHDAMYWYRQDPGQGLRLIYYSQIVNDFQKGDIAEGYSVSREKKESFPLTVTSAQKNPTAFYLCASSIGRSGSGNTIYFGEGSWLTVV.

The chain links TRBV3-1 (or the pseudogene TRBV3-2) to TRBJ2-4; 11 bases are a match to TRBD1. CDR1 is LGHDT, CDR2 YNNKEL, per germline (reference sequence). V lost 0 bases, J lost 9 bases, and 7 bases stayed unmatched. The CDR3 length is 16 residues. The CDR3 spells CASSQDWTGGEGIQYF. The CDR3 DNA follows: TGTGCCAGCAGCCAAGATTGGACAGGGGGCGAAGGCATTCAGTACTTC.

This clone showed up just a few times. The chain joins TRBV4-2 to TRBJ2-3, with 11 bases identical to TRBD2. The J segment lost 1 base and the V segment lost 2 bases, leaving 14 bases of the junction unmatched. Germline CDR1 LGHNA, CDR2 YNFKEQ. This CDR3 contains 20 residues. This CDR3 reads CASSQSVLSSGRIGTDTQYF. The CDR3 DNA is TGTGCCAGCAGCCAATCAGTTCTGTCTAGCGGGAGGATTGGCACAGATACGCAGTATTTT.

The V call is TRBV5-1, the J call TRBJ2-7; weak D call: TRBD2 (6 bases). Germline CDR1 reads SGHRS; CDR2 reads YFSETQ. Trimming shortened V by 0 bases and J by 1 base, and 11 bases separated the two germline ends. The CDR3 contains 15 residues. CDR3 in amino acids: CASSLEGLGSYEQYF. In DNA, the CDR3 is TGCGCCAGCAGCTTGGAGGGACTGGGGTCCTACGAGCAGTACTTC.

The chain uses TRBV7-8 and TRBJ2-1, with D maybe TRBD1 (6 bases). The CDR3 extends over 16 amino acids. Germline assignment: CDR1 SGHVS and CDR2 FQNEAQ. V lost 8 bases and J 0 bases, leaving 17 bases between the germline ends. The CDR3: CASPDGPQGSYNEQFF. The CDR3 bases are TGTGCCAGCCCTGATGGCCCACAGGGCTCCTACAATGAGCAGTTCTTC.

This clone was recorded a few times. The chain recombines TRBV5-1 with TRBJ1-1; TRBD1 matches 7 bases. The V and J ends lost 4 bases and 7 bases, in that order; junction bases with no gene match: 4. The CDR3 contains 12 residues. Germline CDR1 SGHRS, CDR2 YFSETQ. The chain's CDR3 is CASSLTGDEAFF. CDR3 sequence (DNA): TGCGCCAGCAGCCTCACAGGGGATGAAGCTTTCTTT.

V usage is TRBV6-5 and J usage is TRBJ1-1; D is perhaps TRBD1 (6 bases). Per germline, CDR1 MNHEY and CDR2 SVGAGI. V lost 2 bases and J lost 8, with 15 bases in between. The CDR3 consists of 14 residues. CDR3 in DNA: TGTGCCAGCAGTTACGATTACAGGGCGGAGGAAGCTTTCTTT. As protein: CASSYDYRAEEAFF.

The V call is TRBV19, the J call TRBJ2-6; 10 nucleotides agree with TRBD1. CDR3 length: 17 residues. V shed 4 bases, J shed 4 bases, and the junction held 7 bases outside the gene matches. The germline V gene has CDR1 LNHDA and CDR2 SQIVND (reference sequence). CDR3 sequence (DNA): TGTGCCAGTAGTAGGGACAGGGGACTTGGCGGGGCCAACGTCCTGACTTTC. Amino acids: CASSRDRGLGGANVLTF. Supplemented by reference TRBV19 and TRBJ2-6, the full variable domain reads DGGITQSPKYLFRKEGQNVTLSCEQNLNHDAMYWYRQDPGQGLRLIYYSQIVNDFQKGDIAEGYSVSREKKESFPLTVTSAQKNPTAFYLCASSRDRGLGGANVLTFGAGSRLTVL.

The rearrangement uses TRBV5-1 and TRBJ2-2; 7 bases align to TRBD2. The CDR3 runs to 17 residues. The germline gives CDR1 SGHRS, CDR2 YFSETQ. Losses at the gene ends were 3 bases for V and 6 bases for J; bases not matched to a gene: 14. The CDR3 region is CASSSRRKLSGAGELFF. CDR3 nucleotides: TGCGCCAGCAGCTCCCGACGCAAGCTCAGCGGGGCCGGGGAGCTGTTTTTT.

This clone was detected a few times. V is TRBV5-4 and J is TRBJ2-4, with D possibly TRBD2 on 7 matching bases. Germline CDR1 SGHNT, CDR2 YYREEE (reference sequence). V was pared by 1 base and J by 3 bases, with 11 bases between. The CDR3 is 15 amino acids. CDR3 in amino acids: CASSLRGAGKNIQYF. The CDR3 bases are TGTGCCAGCAGCTTGCGGGGGGCGGGCAAAAACATTCAGTACTTC.

In its sample, this clone was seen once. This chain uses TRBV19 with TRBJ1-5, with unresolved D. Per germline, CDR1 LNHDA and CDR2 SQIVND (reference sequence). Trimming cost V 3 bases and J 1 base, with 13 bases left between them. The CDR3 length is 16 residues. The CDR3 here is CASSMERRGSNQPQHF. CDR3 nucleotide sequence: TGTGCCAGTAGTATGGAACGGAGAGGGAGCAATCAGCCCCAGCATTTT.

DNA for the CDR3: TGTGCCAGAGCAAGACAGGGAGGTGAAGCTTTCTTT. This sequence encodes CARARQGGEAFF. The chain recombines TRBV5-3 with TRBJ1-1; 7 bases map to TRBD1. TRBV5-3 falls under the ORF class, with uncertain function. V gave up 7 bases and J gave up 7 bases; unmatched junction bases: 7. This CDR3 has 12 residues.

V gene TRBV21-1 combines with J gene TRBJ1-4; the table gives TRBD1 as D, unverified against the DNA. TRBV21-1 is tagged as a pseudogene. CDR3 length equals 18 residues. CDR3 nucleotide sequence: TGTGCCAGCAGCAGGGGGACAGGGGGCAAAGTAACTAATGAAAAACTGTTTTTT. Protein: CASSRGTGGKVTNEKLFF.

V and J are TRBV6-2 or TRBV6-3 and TRBJ1-2, with no clear D. Trimming stripped 4 bases from V and 2 bases from J, with 11 bases between. The CDR3 spans 14 residues. The germline V gene has CDR1 MNHEY and CDR2 SVGEGT. The CDR3 coding sequence is TGTGCCAGCAGTTTTCGTGCGGGGAACTATGGCTACACCTTC. Encoded protein: CASSFRAGNYGYTF.

This chain connects TRBV7-3 to TRBJ2-2, with TRBD2 matching over 11 bases. This CDR3 is built from 16 residues. With 5 bases clipped from V and 3 bases from J, the junction kept 5 bases outside the gene matches. Germline CDR1 SGHTA, CDR2 FQGTGA. The CDR3: CASSRLAGGHTGELFF. The DNA of the CDR3 is TGTGCCAGCAGCCGGCTAGCGGGAGGTCACACCGGGGAGCTGTTTTTT.

J is TRBJ2-5 and V is TRBV7-9; D is possibly TRBD2 (5 bases). CDR1 SEHNR and CDR2 FQNEAQ come from the germline V gene (reference sequence). Trimming removed 0 bases from V and 5 bases from J, with 16 bases in between. This CDR3 contains 16 residues. The CDR3 DNA sequence: TGTGCCAGCAGCTTAGCACGGGGTGGAGTGTCGGAGACCCAGTACTTC. Protein product: CASSLARGGVSETQYF.

This clone turned up a few times. The chain has TRBV5-5 and TRBJ1-1, with unresolved D. V dropped 2 bases and J dropped 6 bases, with 8 bases sitting between them. The CDR3 is 12 amino acids. Germline assignment: CDR1 SGHKS and CDR2 YYEKEE (reference sequence). The CDR3 spells CASSFASAEAFF. In DNA form, the CDR3 reads TGTGCCAGCAGCTTCGCCTCGGCTGAAGCTTTCTTT.

The chain uses TRBV3-1 (or the pseudogene TRBV3-2) and TRBJ2-7, with D perhaps matching TRBD2 (8 bases). Trimming removed 8 bases from V and 5 bases from J, with 22 bases in between. CDR1 and CDR2 from the germline V gene are LGHDT and YNNKEL (reference sequence). This CDR3 has 15 residues. CDR3 protein: CASQQGGAGGDEQYF. CDR3 nucleotides: TGTGCCAGCCAACAAGGGGGCGCGGGGGGCGACGAGCAGTACTTC.

This clone was found a few times. The V gene is TRBV4-3, the J gene TRBJ1-1; D remains ambiguous. With 0 bases removed from V and 11 bases from J, the gap between germline ends came to 13 bases. CDR3 length: 13 amino acids. CDR1 and CDR2 from the germline V gene are LGHNA and YSLEER. CDR3 sequence reads: CASSQEGRASAFF. The CDR3 bases are TGCGCCAGCAGCCAAGAGGGCAGAGCCTCGGCTTTCTTT.

V is TRBV6-6 and J is TRBJ2-3; D remains ambiguous. The CDR3 totals 14 residues. V was cut by 6 bases and J by 4 bases, with 14 bases left in between. Germline V gene sequence: CDR1 MNHNY, CDR2 SVGAGI (reference sequence). CDR3: CASRPPVPPDTQYF. In DNA form, the CDR3 reads TGTGCCAGCAGGCCGCCGGTCCCTCCAGATACGCAGTATTTT.

This clone showed up just once. J is TRBJ2-7 and V is TRBV11-2, with a possible D match to TRBD2 (6 bases). This CDR3 is built from 14 residues. Germline assignment: CDR1 SGHAT and CDR2 FQNNGV. Trimming took 5 bases from V and 3 from J, leaving 14 bases between them. The CDR3 region is CASSPGLTNYEQYF. The CDR3 DNA is TGTGCCAGCAGCCCTGGACTAACGAACTACGAGCAGTACTTC.